This is a list of T cell receptor beta chains from one sample in a study of shared clonotypes between healthy human individuals. The method was immunoSEQ multiplex PCR; TCRdb's version includes in-frame clones alone and lacks a portion of them. The data contain some 530,000 clones, 65% to 85% of them seen just once; the ten biggest clones take up approximately 12%. The sample comprised PBMCs. The receptors shown here come from a woman in her forties in good health. Some clones in this sample may be carry-over from other donors' samples. Each CDR3 is given without its conserved first and last residue. The order of the fields is J gene, V gene, CDR3 length, clone size, CDR3 protein. The size entry is marked missing in some rows and otherwise reads once, few, many or a size class.

>TRBJ2-3|TRBV7-9|12|.
ASSTRTSTDTQY
>TRBJ2-2|TRBV7-2|14|.
ASSLVAGGPTGELF
>TRBJ2-2|TRBV7-7|14|once
ASSPRGQGFTGELF
>TRBJ2-4|TRBV5-4|13|.
ASSSGYRLTNIQY
>TRBJ2-2|TRBV2|13|.
ASSWTSGRAGELF
>TRBJ2-5|TRBV19|13|.
ASSIGGDPKETQY
>TRBJ2-3|TRBV6-5|12|.
ASSVDGHPDTQY
>TRBJ2-2|TRBV5-4|14|.
ASSPSSASNTGELF
>TRBJ1-4|TRBV27|10|.
ASRDNNEKLF
>TRBJ1-2|TRBV7-6|11|.
ASRMNRDEGYT
>TRBJ1-1|TRBV6-1|12|.
ASSVRQTNTEAF
>TRBJ1-1|TRBV19|15|.
ASRRGGLQPRNTEAF
>TRBJ2-1|TRBV7-9|15|.
ASSLIGGRSSYNEQF
>TRBJ2-1|TRBV6-5|12|once
ASSYSTRMNEQF
>TRBJ1-1|TRBV6-6|9|.
ASSQGTEAF
>.|TRBV5-1|14|many
ASSLVPGLLAYEQY
>TRBJ2-7|TRBV2|11|once
ASSGGISYEQY
>TRBJ2-7|TRBV19|11|.
ASSSQRTYEQY
>TRBJ2-4|TRBV5-3|15|few
ARSYGLAGVSKNIQY
>TRBJ2-1|TRBV11-3|14|.
ASSRSGSRVRNEQF
>TRBJ1-2|TRBV5-4|13|.
ASSWGIGGGQGYT
>TRBJ2-7|TRBV28|13|.
ASTTGASGKYEQY
>TRBJ1-2|TRBV2|12|.
ASNLWGAQGGYT
>TRBJ2-5|TRBV6-1|12|many
ASSYEDSVGTQY
>TRBJ2-5|TRBV5-1|14|.
ASSFTGTGNQETQY
>TRBJ1-4|TRBV4-3|14|.
ASSQDLGQGHEKLF
>TRBJ2-2|TRBV6-6|13|.
ASSYSTVNTGELF
>TRBJ2-7|TRBV5-1|12|many
ASSLFGEAGEQY
>TRBJ2-3|TRBV11-2|12|once
ASSLDQSTDTQY
>TRBJ2-1|TRBV5-1|11|.
ASSPDSYNEQF
>TRBJ1-1|TRBV30|14|once
AWRQKLGPGGDEAF
>TRBJ1-2|TRBV18|15|many
ASSPPMAAASNYGYT
>TRBJ2-7|TRBV5-1|12|.
ASSPGLASYEQY
>TRBJ2-3|TRBV6-4|12|few
ASSEGRPTDTQY
>TRBJ2-7|TRBV5-1|11|.
ASSATDKGEQY
>TRBJ2-5|TRBV11-2|11|few
ASSFSGQETQY
>TRBJ2-1|TRBV11-2|13|.
ASSYGIPRGDEQF
>TRBJ2-7|TRBV10-1|11|.
ASSELSGYEQY
>TRBJ1-4|TRBV7-8|12|.
ASSFSRANEKLF
>TRBJ2-7|TRBV5-1|11|.
ASSLEGPGEQY
>TRBJ2-3|TRBV19|14|.
ASSPLRDLSTDTQY
>TRBJ2-1|TRBV15|13|once
ATSRDVAAYNEQF
>TRBJ2-2|TRBV15|13|.
ATSRGQGATGELF
>TRBJ1-2|TRBV28|10|once
ASSFLDYGYT
>TRBJ2-7|TRBV7-9|9|.
ASSSGGKEY
>TRBJ2-7|TRBV5-1|12|.
ASTIQQGAGEQY
>TRBJ1-5|TRBV6-1|11|once
ASSEVSNQPQH
>TRBJ1-2|TRBV2|14|.
ASNFLRGGPHYGYT
>TRBJ1-1|TRBV19|11|.
ASSRVTGFEAF
>TRBJ2-5|TRBV19|13|.
ASSRTGGFQETQY
>TRBJ1-1|TRBV10-3|12|.
AISGIGGYTEAF
>TRBJ2-7|TRBV11-2|10|.
ATRAGGYEQY
>TRBJ1-2|TRBV5-4|12|once
ASSLPGHLNGYT
>TRBJ1-5|TRBV6-6|11|once
ASRATFNQPQH
>TRBJ2-6|TRBV7-2|17|.
ASSLRVDRPASGANVLT
>TRBJ2-1|TRBV27|14|.
ASSLWGLDSYNEQF
>TRBJ2-1|TRBV28|9|.
ASRRRNEQF
>TRBJ2-1|TRBV28|14|.
ASSEGTSGKEDEQF
>TRBJ2-1|TRBV27|13|.
ASSRRTGGGNEQF
>TRBJ2-7|TRBV18|10|.
ASGQGIDEQY